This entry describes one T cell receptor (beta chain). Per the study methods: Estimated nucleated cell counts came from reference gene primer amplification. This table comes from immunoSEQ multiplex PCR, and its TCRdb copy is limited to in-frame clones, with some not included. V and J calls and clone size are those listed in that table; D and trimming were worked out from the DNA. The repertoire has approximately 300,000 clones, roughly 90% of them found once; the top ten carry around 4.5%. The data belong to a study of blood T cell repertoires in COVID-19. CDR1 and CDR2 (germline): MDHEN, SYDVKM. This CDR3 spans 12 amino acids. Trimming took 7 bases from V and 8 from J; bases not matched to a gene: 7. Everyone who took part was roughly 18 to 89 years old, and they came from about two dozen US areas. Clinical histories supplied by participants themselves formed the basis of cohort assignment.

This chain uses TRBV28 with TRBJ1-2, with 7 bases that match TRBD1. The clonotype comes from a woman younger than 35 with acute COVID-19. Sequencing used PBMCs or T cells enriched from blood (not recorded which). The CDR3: CASTTGSEGYTF. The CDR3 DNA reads TGTGCCAGCACGACAGGGAGTGAGGGCTACACCTTC.